This T cell receptor beta chain was sequenced in a study of post-analysis software for immune sequencing data. Study information: The study covered relapsing-remitting, secondary progressive and progressive-relapsing courses of multiple sclerosis. General observations from the study: Clustering by F measure revealed strong co-clustering among samples prepared together in one batch. Among multiple sclerosis patients, normalized Chao1 diversity was significantly below that of controls. Compared with controls, patients had more of five TRBV segments, including TRBV5-6, TRBV5-1 and TRBV20-1.

CDR1 and CDR2 (germline): KGHDR, SFDVKD. V gave up 3 bases and J gave up 2 bases, with 16 bases separating them. This CDR3 spans 18 amino acids. This clonotype was found a few times. Antigen specificity is unknown. Unique molecular identifiers had been added to the TCR beta cDNA libraries. Starting from approximately 1 to 10 million T cells, the study yielded about 500,000 cDNA molecules. TCRdb passed the PCR reads through MiXCR, listing each CDR3 protein once. The sample carries a few hundred thousand distinct CDR3 sequences, 30% to 45% recorded once. The sequenced material came from blood. The clonotype was recovered from a girl aged 5 to 17 with multiple sclerosis. The chain joins TRBV24-1 to TRBJ2-6, with TRBD1 as a possible D gene (6 bases). The CDR3 DNA reads TGTGCCACCAGTGATCCCAGGGGCCAGGGGACTGGGGCCAACGTCCTGACTTTC. It translates to CATSDPRGQGTGANVLTF.